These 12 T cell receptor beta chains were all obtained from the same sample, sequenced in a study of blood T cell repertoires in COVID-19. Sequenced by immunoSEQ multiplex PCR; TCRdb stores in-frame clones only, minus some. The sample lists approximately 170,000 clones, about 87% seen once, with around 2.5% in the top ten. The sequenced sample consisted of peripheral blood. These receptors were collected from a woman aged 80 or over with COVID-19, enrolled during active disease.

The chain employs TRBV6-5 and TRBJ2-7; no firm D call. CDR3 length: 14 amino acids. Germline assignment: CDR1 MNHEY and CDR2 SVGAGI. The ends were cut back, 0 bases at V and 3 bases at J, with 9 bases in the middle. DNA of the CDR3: TGTGCCAGCAGTTACTCGCGCTTCGACTACGAGCAGTACTTC. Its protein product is CASSYSRFDYEQYF.

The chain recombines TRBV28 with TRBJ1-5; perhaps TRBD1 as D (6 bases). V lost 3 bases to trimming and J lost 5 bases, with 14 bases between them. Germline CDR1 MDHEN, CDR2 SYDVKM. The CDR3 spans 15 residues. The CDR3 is CASSFQSGEYQPQHF. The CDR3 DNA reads TGTGCCAGCAGTTTTCAGTCAGGGGAGTATCAGCCCCAGCATTTT.

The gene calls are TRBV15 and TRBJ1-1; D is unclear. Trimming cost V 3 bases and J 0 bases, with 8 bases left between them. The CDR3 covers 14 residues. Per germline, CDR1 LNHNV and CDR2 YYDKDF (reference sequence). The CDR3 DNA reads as TGTGCCACCAGCAGTCTGCGGGTGAACACTGAAGCTTTCTTT. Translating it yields CATSSLRVNTEAFF.

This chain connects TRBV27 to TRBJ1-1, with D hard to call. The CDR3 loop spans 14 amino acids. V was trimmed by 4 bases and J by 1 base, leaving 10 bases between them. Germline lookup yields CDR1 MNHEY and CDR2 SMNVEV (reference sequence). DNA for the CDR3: TGTGCCAGCAGTTCGCAGTCCAGGAACACTGAAGCTTTCTTT. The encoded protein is CASSSQSRNTEAFF.

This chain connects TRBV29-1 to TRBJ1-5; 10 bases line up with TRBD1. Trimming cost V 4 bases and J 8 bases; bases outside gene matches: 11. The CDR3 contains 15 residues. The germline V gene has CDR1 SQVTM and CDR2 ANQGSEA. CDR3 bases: TGCAGCGTTGCCACCGGGACAGGGGTTTTTGAGCCCCAGCATTTT. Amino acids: CSVATGTGVFEPQHF.

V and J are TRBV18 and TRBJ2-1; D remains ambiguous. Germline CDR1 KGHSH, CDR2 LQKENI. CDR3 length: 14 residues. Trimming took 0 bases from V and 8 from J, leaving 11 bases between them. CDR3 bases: TGTGCCAGCTCACCACCTATCCAGGTTGATGAGCAGTTCTTC. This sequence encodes CASSPPIQVDEQFF.

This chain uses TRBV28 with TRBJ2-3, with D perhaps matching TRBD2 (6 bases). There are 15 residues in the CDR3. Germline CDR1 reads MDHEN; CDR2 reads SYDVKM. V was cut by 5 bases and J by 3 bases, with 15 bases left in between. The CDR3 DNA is TGTGCCAGCAGTGCATCGCCAGGGAGGACAGATACGCAGTATTTT. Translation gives CASSASPGRTDTQYF.

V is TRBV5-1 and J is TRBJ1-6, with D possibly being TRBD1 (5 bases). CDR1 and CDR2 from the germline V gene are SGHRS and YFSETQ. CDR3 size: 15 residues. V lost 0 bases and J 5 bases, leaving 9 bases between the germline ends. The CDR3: CASSLGDYDNSPLHF. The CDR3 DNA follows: TGCGCCAGCAGCTTGGGGGACTACGATAATTCACCCCTCCACTTT.

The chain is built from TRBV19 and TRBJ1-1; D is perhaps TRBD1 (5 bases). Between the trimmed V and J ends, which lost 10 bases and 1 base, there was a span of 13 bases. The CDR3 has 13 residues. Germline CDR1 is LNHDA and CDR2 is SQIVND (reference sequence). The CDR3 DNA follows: TGTGCCACCCAGACAGCCCCGAACACTGAAGCTTTCTTT. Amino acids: CATQTAPNTEAFF.

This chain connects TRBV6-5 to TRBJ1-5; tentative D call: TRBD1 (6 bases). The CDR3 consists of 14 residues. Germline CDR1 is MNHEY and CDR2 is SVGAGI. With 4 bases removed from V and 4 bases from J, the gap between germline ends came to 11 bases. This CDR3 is CASSSTGMNQPQHF. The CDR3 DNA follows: TGTGCCAGCAGTTCAACAGGGATGAATCAGCCCCAGCATTTT.

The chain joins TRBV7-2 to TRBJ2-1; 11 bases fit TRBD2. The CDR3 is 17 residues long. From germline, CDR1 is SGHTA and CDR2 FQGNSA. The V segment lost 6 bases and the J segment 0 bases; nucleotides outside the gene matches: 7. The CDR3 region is CASRLGLAESSYNEQFF. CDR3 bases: TGTGCCAGCAGGCTGGGACTAGCGGAGAGCTCCTACAATGAGCAGTTCTTC.

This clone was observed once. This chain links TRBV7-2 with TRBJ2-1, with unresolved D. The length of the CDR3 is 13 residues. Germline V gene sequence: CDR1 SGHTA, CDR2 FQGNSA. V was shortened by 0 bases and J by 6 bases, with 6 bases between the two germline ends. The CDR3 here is CASSLAEPNEQFF. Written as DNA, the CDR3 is TGTGCCAGCAGCTTAGCGGAGCCCAATGAGCAGTTCTTC.